A single sample gave rise to the 10 T cell receptor beta chains below, sequenced in a study of blood T cell repertoires in COVID-19. Sequencing was performed with immunoSEQ multiplex PCR; in TCRdb, only in-frame clones are kept and a portion is missing. The table records 150,000 or so clones, roughly 85% of them present only once. Sequencing was carried out using PBMCs or T cells enriched from blood (not recorded which). The receptor source for this set is a man aged 55 to 70 who had recovered from COVID-19.

The chain combines TRBV11-1 with TRBJ1-1; no firm D call. Looked up from germline, CDR1 is SGHAT and CDR2 is FQDESV (reference sequence). The CDR3 covers 15 residues. The germline V and J ends were trimmed by 3 bases and 1 base, with 12 bases remaining between them. CDR3 loop: CASSFIGSKNTEAFF. In nucleotides, the CDR3 is TGTGCCAGCAGCTTTATTGGCAGTAAGAACACTGAAGCTTTCTTT.

CDR3 region: CASSRTGARGDEKLFF. In DNA form, the CDR3 reads TGTGCCAGCAGCCGGACAGGGGCAAGAGGCGATGAAAAACTGTTTTTT. V gene TRBV5-4 combines with J gene TRBJ1-4; 9 positions agree with TRBD1. The junction had 10 bases not matched to a gene; V was cut back by 4 bases and J by 6 bases. This CDR3 spans 16 amino acids. CDR1 is SGHNT, CDR2 YYREEE, per germline (reference sequence).

The chain combines TRBV10-3 with TRBJ1-1, with D perhaps matching TRBD1 (6 bases). Looked up from germline, CDR1 is ENHRY and CDR2 is SYGVKD. V lost 7 bases and J lost 4, with 16 bases in between. The CDR3 is 14 residues long. CDR3 region: CAITGEGVGTEAFF. The CDR3 bases are TGTGCCATCACGGGGGAGGGGGTTGGCACTGAAGCTTTCTTT.

The CDR3 nucleotides read TGTGCCAGCAGCTTTCAAAGCGGGACTCCCCTCTCGAGGGAGCAGTTCTTC. Translated: CASSFQSGTPLSREQFF. The genes are TRBV5-5 and TRBJ2-1, with 7 nucleotides matching TRBD2. Trimming at V came to 2 bases and at J to 10 bases, leaving 18 bases not matched to a gene. CDR3 length equals 17 residues. Germline CDR1 is SGHKS and CDR2 is YYEKEE (reference sequence).

The rearrangement uses TRBV29-1 and TRBJ2-1; 9 nucleotides match TRBD2. J was trimmed by 5 bases and V by 7 bases; bases with no gene match: 9. CDR3 length: 14 residues. Germline CDR1 SQVTM, CDR2 ANQGSEA. For the CDR3, the DNA is TGCAGCGCCACCAGAGCGGGAGGCCACAATGAGCAGTTCTTC. Protein: CSATRAGGHNEQFF.

The rearrangement uses TRBV2 and TRBJ2-1; 16 bases map to TRBD2. CDR3 length equals 19 residues. After removal of 5 bases from V and 12 bases from J, the junction contained 19 bases not matched to a gene. Per the germline V gene, CDR1 is SNHLY and CDR2 is FYNNEI. The CDR3 DNA follows: TGTGCCAGCAGTACACCGGGACTAGCGGGAGGGCGGAATAATGAGTGGCAGTTCTTC. Translation: CASSTPGLAGGRNNEWQFF.

In this sample, this clone turned up a few times. The rearrangement joins TRBV9 to TRBJ1-2, with D possibly being TRBD1 (6 bases). V was trimmed by 3 bases and J by 1 base, leaving 25 bases between them. The CDR3 length is 19 residues. CDR1 and CDR2 (germline): SGDLS, YYNGEE. The CDR3 coding sequence is TGTGCCAGCAGCGATTTCGGCCCGGGACACCCCCTTAATAACTATGGCTACACCTTC. Translating it yields CASSDFGPGHPLNNYGYTF. The variable domain in full, completed from reference TRBV9 and TRBJ1-2, reads DSGVTQTPKHLITATGQRVTLRCSPRSGDLSVYWYQQSLDQGLQFLIQYYNGEERAKGNILERFSAQQFPDLHSELNLSSLELGDSALYFCASSDFGPGHPLNNYGYTFGSGTRLTVV.

The rearrangement uses TRBV5-1 and TRBJ2-7; tentative D call: TRBD1 (5 bases). Per germline, CDR1 SGHRS and CDR2 YFSETQ. The CDR3 is made up of 14 amino acids. The germline V and J ends were trimmed by 4 bases and 2 bases, with 13 bases remaining between them. For the CDR3, the DNA is TGCGCCAGCAGCGGTAAGACGGACACCTACGAGCAGTACTTC. As protein: CASSGKTDTYEQYF.

This chain joins TRBV3-1 (or the pseudogene TRBV3-2) and TRBJ2-1, with 9 bases that match TRBD2. The CDR3 has 15 amino acids. Per the germline V gene, CDR1 is LGHDT and CDR2 is YNNKEL (reference sequence). Germline trimming cut 1 base from V and 9 bases from J; bases unmatched to any gene: 7. CDR3 bases: TGTGCCAGCAGCCAAGTCCCAGCGGGGGGTGGTGAGCAGTTCTTC. This gives the protein CASSQVPAGGGEQFF.

The chain has TRBV7-2 and TRBJ2-7, with 9 bases fitting TRBD2. V lost 5 bases and J lost 3; bases outside the gene matches: 5. CDR1 SGHTA and CDR2 FQGNSA come from the germline V gene. The CDR3 sequence is 14 residues long. CDR3 loop: CASSPGLAGYEQYF. The CDR3 nucleotides are TGTGCCAGCAGCCCGGGACTAGCAGGCTACGAGCAGTACTTC.